The rows below give T cell receptor beta chains drawn from one sample of a study of shared clonotypes between healthy human individuals. The table came from immunoSEQ multiplex PCR; TCRdb's copy has only in-frame clones and leaves some out. The data contain about 1.5 million clones, approximately 98% of them seen just once; the ten biggest clones take up around 0.45%. Source material: naive CD4+ T cells sorted from blood. These TCRs come from a man between 25 and 39 years old in good health. Each CDR3 is given with its conserved first and last residue. The D gene is left open where the match is weak. Only some rows state a clone size, as once, few, many or a class for expanded clones.

D	J	length	V	size	CDR3	DNA
TRBD1	TRBJ1-1	15	TRBV18	.	CASSPPGGGRTEAFF	TGTGCCAGCTCACCACCGGGAGGGGGCAGGACTGAAGCTTTCTTT
TRBD1	TRBJ2-1	16	TRBV7-2	.	CASSLVPTGAYNEQFF	TGTGCCAGCAGCTTAGTCCCTACAGGGGCATACAATGAGCAGTTCTTC
.	TRBJ1-2	15	TRBV5-5	.	CASSYGQKIIYGYTF	TGTGCCAGCAGCTATGGACAAAAAATTATCTATGGCTACACCTTC
.	TRBJ2-2	16	TRBV9	.	CASGAWGRTNAGELFF	TGTGCCAGCGGCGCTTGGGGGAGGACCAACGCCGGGGAGCTGTTTTTT
TRBD1	TRBJ2-6	17	TRBV25-1	.	CASSERDRASGANVLTF	TGTGCCAGCAGTGAACGGGACAGGGCTTCTGGGGCCAACGTCCTGACTTTC
.	TRBJ2-2	13	TRBV7-2	.	CASYAQYTGELFF	TGTGCCAGCTACGCTCAATACACCGGGGAGCTGTTTTTT
TRBD1	TRBJ1-2	17	TRBV10-3	.	CAISESARTGGEIGYTF	TGTGCCATCAGTGAGTCGGCGAGGACAGGGGGCGAAATTGGCTACACCTTC
TRBD2	TRBJ2-1	16	TRBV27	.	CASSSPTSGPYNEQFF	TGTGCCAGCAGTTCCCCGACTAGCGGGCCCTACAATGAGCAGTTCTTC
.	TRBJ2-6	15	TRBV7-9	.	CASSSDRAGANVLTF	TGTGCCAGCAGCTCCGACAGAGCTGGGGCCAACGTCCTGACTTTC
TRBD1	TRBJ2-5	15	TRBV6-5	.	CASRNRDSQQETQYF	TGTGCCAGCAGGAACCGGGACAGCCAACAAGAGACCCAGTACTTC
.	TRBJ2-1	13	TRBV10-1	.	CASSLHPRGEQFF	TGCGCCAGCAGTCTCCACCCCCGTGGTGAGCAGTTCTTC
TRBD2	TRBJ2-5	15	TRBV5-1	.	CASSLLAGEGETQYF	TGCGCCAGCAGCTTACTAGCGGGAGAGGGGGAGACCCAGTACTTC
.	TRBJ2-7	14	TRBV7-8	.	CASSWDGVSYEQYF	TGTGCCAGCAGCTGGGATGGGGTTTCCTACGAGCAGTACTTC
TRBD2	TRBJ2-7	13	TRBV30	.	CAWIPGGNHEQYF	TGTGCCTGGATTCCGGGAGGTAACCACGAGCAGTACTTC
TRBD1	TRBJ2-4	13	TRBV11-2	.	CASSLQGKNIQYF	TGTGCCAGCAGCCTACAGGGGAAAAACATTCAGTACTTC
TRBD1	TRBJ1-4	13	TRBV2	.	CAAQGATNEKLFF	TGTGCCGCTCAGGGGGCAACTAATGAAAAACTGTTTTTT
.	TRBJ2-5	13	TRBV28	.	CACYEARGETQYF	TGTGCCTGTTATGAGGCTCGCGGTGAGACCCAGTACTTC
TRBD1	TRBJ2-5	15	TRBV29-1	.	CSVGGLRQGPETQYF	TGCAGCGTTGGGGGACTTCGACAGGGGCCGGAGACCCAGTACTTC
.	TRBJ2-7	13	TRBV19	.	CASSTLGSPEQYF	TGTGCCAGTAGTACTCTAGGGAGCCCCGAGCAGTACTTC
.	TRBJ2-5	15	TRBV5-1	.	CASSLTAPLQETQYF	TGCGCCAGCAGCTTGACCGCCCCCCTCCAAGAGACCCAGTACTTC
.	TRBJ2-3	14	TRBV5-1	.	CASSLSGSTDTQYF	TGCGCCAGCAGCTTGTCAGGGAGCACAGATACGCAGTATTTT
TRBD1	TRBJ1-5	13	TRBV28	.	CATKDRVVQPQHF	TGTGCCACCAAGGACAGGGTCGTTCAGCCCCAGCATTTT
.	TRBJ2-2	14	TRBV11-3	once	CASRLRGGAGELFF	TGTGCCAGCAGACTGAGGGGGGGAGCCGGGGAGCTGTTTTTT